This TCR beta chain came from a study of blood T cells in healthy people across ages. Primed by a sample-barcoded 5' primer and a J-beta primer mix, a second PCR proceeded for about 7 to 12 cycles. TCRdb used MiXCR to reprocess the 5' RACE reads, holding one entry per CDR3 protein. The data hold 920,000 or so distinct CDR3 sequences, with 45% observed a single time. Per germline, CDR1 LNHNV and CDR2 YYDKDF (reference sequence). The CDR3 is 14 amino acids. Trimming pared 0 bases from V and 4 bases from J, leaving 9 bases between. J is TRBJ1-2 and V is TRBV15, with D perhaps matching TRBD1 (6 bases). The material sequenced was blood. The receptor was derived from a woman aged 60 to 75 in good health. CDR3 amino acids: CATSRDQQGYGYTF. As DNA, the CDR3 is TGTGCCACCAGCAGAGATCAACAGGGCTATGGCTACACCTTC.